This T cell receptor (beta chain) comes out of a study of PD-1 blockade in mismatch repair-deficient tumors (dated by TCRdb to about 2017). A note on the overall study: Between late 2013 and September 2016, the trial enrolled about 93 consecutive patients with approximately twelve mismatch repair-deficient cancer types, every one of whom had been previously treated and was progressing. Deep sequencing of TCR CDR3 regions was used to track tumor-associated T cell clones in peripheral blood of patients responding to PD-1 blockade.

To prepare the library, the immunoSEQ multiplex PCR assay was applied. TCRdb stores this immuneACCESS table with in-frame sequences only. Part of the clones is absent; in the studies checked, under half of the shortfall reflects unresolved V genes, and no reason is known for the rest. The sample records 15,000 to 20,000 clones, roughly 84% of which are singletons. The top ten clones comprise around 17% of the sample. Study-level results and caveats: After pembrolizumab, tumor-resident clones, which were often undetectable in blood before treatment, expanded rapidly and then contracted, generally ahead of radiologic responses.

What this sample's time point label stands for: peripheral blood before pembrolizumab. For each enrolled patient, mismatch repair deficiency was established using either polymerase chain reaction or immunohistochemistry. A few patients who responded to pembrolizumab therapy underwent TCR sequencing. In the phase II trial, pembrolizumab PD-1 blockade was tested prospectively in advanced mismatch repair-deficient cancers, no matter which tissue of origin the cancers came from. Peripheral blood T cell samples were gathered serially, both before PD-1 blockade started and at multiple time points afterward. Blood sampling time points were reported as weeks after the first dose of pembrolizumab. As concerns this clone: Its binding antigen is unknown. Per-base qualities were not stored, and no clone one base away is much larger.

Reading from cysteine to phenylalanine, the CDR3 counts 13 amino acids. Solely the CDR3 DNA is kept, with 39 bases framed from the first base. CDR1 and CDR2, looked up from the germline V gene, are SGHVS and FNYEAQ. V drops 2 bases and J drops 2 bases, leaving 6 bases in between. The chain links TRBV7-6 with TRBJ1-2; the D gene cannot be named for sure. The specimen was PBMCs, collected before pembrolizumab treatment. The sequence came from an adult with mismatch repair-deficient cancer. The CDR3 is CASSLSENYGYTF. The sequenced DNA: TGTGCCAGCAGCTTATCCGAAAACTATGGCTACACCTTC.